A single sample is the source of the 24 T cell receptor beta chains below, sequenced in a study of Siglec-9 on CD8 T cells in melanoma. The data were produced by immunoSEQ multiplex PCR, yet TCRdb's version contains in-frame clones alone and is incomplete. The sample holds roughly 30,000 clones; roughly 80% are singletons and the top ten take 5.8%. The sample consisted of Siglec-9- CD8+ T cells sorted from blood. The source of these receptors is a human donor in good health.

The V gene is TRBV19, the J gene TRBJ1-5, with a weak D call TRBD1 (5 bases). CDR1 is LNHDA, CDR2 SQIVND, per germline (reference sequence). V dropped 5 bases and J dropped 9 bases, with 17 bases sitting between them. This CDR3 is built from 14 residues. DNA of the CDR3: TGTGCCAGTAGTTTAATCGACAGTGCCCGGCCCCAGCATTTT. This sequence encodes CASSLIDSARPQHF.

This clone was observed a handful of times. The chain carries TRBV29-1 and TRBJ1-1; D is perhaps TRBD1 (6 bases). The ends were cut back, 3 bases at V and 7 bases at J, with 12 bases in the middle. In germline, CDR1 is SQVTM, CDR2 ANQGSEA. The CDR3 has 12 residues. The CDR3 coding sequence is TGCAGCGTTGAGGGTGACAGGAATGAAGCTTTCTTT. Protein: CSVEGDRNEAFF. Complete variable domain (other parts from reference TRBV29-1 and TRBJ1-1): SAVISQKPSRDICQRGTSLTIQCQVDSQVTMMFWYRQQPGQSLTLIATANQGSEATYESGFVIDKFPISRPNLTFSTLTVSNMSPEDSSIYLCSVEGDRNEAFFGQGTRLTVV.

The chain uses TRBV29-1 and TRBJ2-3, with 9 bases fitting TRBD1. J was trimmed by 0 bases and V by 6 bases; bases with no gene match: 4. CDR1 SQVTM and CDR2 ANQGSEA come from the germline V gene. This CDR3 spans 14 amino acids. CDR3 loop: CSVGDRESTDTQYF. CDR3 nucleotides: TGCAGCGTGGGGGACAGGGAAAGCACAGATACGCAGTATTTT.

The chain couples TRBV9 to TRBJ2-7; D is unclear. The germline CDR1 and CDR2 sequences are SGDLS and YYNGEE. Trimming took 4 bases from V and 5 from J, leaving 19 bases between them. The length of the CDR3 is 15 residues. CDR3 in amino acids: CASSPQTGSFDEQYF. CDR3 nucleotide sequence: TGTGCCAGCAGCCCCCAAACTGGATCTTTCGACGAGCAGTACTTC. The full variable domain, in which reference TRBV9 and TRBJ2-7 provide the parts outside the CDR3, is DSGVTQTPKHLITATGQRVTLRCSPRSGDLSVYWYQQSLDQGLQFLIQYYNGEERAKGNILERFSAQQFPDLHSELNLSSLELGDSALYFCASSPQTGSFDEQYFGPGTRLTVT.

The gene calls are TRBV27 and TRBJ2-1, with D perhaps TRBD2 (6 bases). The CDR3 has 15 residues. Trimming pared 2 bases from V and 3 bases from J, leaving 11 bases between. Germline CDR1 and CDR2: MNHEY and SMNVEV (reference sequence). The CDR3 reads CASSLGTGSYNEQFF. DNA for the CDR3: TGTGCCAGCAGTTTAGGCACCGGGAGCTACAATGAGCAGTTCTTC.

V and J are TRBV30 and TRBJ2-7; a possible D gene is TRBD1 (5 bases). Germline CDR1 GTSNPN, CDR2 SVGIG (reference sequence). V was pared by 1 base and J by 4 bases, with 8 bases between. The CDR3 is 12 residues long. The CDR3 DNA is TGTGCCTGGAGTGAGGGGATATACGAGCAGTACTTC. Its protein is CAWSEGIYEQYF. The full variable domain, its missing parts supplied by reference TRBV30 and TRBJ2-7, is SQTIHQWPATLVQPVGSPLSLECTVEGTSNPNLYWYRQAAGRGLQLLFYSVGIGQISSEVPQNLSASRPQDRQFILSSKKLLLSDSGFYLCAWSEGIYEQYFGPGTRLTVT.

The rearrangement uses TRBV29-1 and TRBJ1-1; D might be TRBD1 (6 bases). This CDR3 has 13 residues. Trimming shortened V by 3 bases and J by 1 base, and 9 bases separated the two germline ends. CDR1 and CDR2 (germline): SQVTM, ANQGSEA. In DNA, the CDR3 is TGCAGCGTTGAGAGGGGGTCGAACACTGAAGCTTTCTTT. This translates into CSVERGSNTEAFF.

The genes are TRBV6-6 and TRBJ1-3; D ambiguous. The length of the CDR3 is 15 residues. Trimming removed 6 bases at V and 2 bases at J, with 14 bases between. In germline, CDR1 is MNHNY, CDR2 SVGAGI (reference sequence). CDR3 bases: TGTGCCAGCAGCTCAATAAACAGCGCTGGAAACACCATATATTTT. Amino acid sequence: CASSSINSAGNTIYF.

Here the CDR3 DNA reads TGCAGCGGGATCCTGAGTGAAGGTACGCAGTATTTT. Translating it yields CSGILSEGTQYF. This rearrangement joins TRBV29-1 to TRBJ2-3, with no clear D. The CDR3 is 12 amino acids. CDR1 and CDR2 from the germline V gene are SQVTM and ANQGSEA. V lost 7 bases and J 8 bases, leaving 16 bases between the germline ends.

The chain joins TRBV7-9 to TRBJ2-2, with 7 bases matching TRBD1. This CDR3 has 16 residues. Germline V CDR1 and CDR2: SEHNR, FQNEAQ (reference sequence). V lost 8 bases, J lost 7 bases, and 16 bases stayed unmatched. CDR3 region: CASSGEGASLIGELFF. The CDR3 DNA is TGTGCCAGCTCAGGAGAGGGGGCTTCTTTGATCGGGGAGCTGTTTTTT. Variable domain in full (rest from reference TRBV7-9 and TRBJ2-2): DTGVSQNPRHKITKRGQNVTFRCDPISEHNRLYWYRQTLGQGPEFLTYFQNEAQLEKSRLLSDRFSAERPKGSFSTLEIQRTEQGDSAMYLCASSGEGASLIGELFFGEGSRLTVL.

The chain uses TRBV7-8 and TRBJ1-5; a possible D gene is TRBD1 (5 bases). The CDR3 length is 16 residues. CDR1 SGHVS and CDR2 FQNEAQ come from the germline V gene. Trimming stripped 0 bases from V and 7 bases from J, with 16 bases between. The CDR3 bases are TGTGCCAGCAGCTTAGCCGACCCCAGGGAGGAGCAGCCCCAGCATTTT. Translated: CASSLADPREEQPQHF.

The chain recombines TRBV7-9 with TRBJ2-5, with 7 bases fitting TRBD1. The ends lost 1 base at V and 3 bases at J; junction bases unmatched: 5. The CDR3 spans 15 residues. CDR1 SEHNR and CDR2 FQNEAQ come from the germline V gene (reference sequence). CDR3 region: CASSLGARGKETQYF. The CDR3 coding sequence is TGTGCCAGCAGCTTAGGTGCCAGGGGGAAAGAGACCCAGTACTTC.

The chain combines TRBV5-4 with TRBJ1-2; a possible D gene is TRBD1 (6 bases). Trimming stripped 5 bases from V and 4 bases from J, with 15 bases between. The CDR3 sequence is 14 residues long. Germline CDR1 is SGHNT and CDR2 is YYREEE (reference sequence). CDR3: CASRYLGGSYGYTF. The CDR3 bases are TGTGCCAGCAGGTATCTAGGGGGGAGCTATGGCTACACCTTC.

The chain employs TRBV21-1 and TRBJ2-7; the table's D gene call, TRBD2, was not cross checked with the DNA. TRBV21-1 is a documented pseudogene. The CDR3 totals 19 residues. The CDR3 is CASSPRTSGRKRSSYEQYV. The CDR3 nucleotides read TGTGCCAGCAGCCCCCGGACTAGCGGGAGAAAAAGGAGCTCCTACGAGCAGTACGTC.

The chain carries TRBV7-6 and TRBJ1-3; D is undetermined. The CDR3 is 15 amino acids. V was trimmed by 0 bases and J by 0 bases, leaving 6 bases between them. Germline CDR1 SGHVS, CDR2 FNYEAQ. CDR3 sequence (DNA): TGTGCCAGCAGCTTAGCGGCCGTCTCTGGAAACACCATATATTTT. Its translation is CASSLAAVSGNTIYF.

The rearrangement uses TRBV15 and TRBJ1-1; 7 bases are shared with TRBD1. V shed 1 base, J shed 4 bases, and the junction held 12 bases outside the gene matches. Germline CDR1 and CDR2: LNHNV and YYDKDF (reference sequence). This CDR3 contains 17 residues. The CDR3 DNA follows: TGTGCCACCAGCAGAGGACAGGGCTTTACCCAGGGCACTGAAGCTTTCTTT. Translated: CATSRGQGFTQGTEAFF.

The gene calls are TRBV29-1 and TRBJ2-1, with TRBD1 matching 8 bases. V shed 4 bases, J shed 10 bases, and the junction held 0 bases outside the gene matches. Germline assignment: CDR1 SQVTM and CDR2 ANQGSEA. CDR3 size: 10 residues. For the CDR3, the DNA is TGCAGCGTTGGACAGGGGGAGCAGTTCTTC. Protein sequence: CSVGQGEQFF.

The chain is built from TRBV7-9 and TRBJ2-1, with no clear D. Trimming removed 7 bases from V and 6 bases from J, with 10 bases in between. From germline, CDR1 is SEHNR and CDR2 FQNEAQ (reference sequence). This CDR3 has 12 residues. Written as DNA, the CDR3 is TGTGCCAGCACCAACCTCCGCAATGAGCAGTTCTTC. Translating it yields CASTNLRNEQFF.

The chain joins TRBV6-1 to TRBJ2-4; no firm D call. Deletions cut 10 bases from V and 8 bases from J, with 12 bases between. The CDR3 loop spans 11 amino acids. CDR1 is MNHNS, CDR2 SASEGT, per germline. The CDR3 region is CATSLSHIQYF. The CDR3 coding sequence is TGTGCCACCTCATTGTCTCACATTCAGTACTTC.

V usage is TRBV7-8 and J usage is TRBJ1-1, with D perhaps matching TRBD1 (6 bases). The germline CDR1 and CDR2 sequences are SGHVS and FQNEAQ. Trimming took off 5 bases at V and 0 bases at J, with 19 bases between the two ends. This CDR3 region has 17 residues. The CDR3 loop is CASSRPSARGMNTEAFF. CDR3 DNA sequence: TGTGCCAGCAGCCGACCATCGGCCAGGGGCATGAACACTGAAGCTTTCTTT.

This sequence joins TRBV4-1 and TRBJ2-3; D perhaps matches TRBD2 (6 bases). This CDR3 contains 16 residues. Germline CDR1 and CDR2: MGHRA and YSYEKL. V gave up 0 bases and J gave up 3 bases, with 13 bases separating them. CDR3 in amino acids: CASSQDRRAWTDTQYF. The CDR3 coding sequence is TGCGCCAGCAGCCAAGATAGGAGGGCTTGGACAGATACGCAGTATTTT.

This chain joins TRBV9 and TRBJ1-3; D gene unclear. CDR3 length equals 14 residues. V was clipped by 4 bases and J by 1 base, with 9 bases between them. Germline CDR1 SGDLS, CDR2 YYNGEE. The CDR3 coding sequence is TGTGCCAGCAGCCTCGGCAGTTCTGGAAACACCATATATTTT. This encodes CASSLGSSGNTIYF.

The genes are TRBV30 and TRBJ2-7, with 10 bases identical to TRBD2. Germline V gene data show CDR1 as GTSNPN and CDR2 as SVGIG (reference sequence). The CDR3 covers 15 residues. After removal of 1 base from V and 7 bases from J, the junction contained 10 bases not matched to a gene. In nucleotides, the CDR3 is TGTGCCTGGAGTGACTGGCTAGCGGGAGTTCGGGAGCAGTACGTC. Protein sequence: CAWSDWLAGVREQYV.

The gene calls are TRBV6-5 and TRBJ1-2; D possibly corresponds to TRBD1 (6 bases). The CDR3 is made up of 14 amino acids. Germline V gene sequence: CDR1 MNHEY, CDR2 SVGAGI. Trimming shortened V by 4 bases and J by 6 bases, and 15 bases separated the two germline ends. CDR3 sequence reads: CASSSDRSLDGYTF. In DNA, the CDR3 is TGTGCCAGCAGTTCGGACAGAAGCTTGGATGGCTACACCTTC.